This T cell receptor (beta chain) comes out of a study of cytomegalovirus exposure and HLA in healthy donors. Study-wide findings and caveats: Prior analysis indicated that the majority of TCR beta V segments exhibited productivity approximately 90% or approximately 30% of the time. Immune exposure information comprised only CMV serostatus. One later analysis reportedly identified an Asian-associated ancestry cluster that showed fewer N-insertions than the roughly 600-donor mean.

The CDR3 is made up of 13 amino acids. V was clipped by 5 bases and J by 1 base, with 8 bases between them. CDR1 SGHTA and CDR2 FQGNSA come from the germline V gene. Concerning this clone itself: What it binds is unknown.

Both 60 Vbeta primers and 13 Jbeta primers went into the PCR. Profiling relied on immunoSEQ multiplex PCR, and the TCRdb table lists in-frame clones only, not all of them. The data show about 220,000 clones, with 82% seen just once and approximately 5.7% held by the top ten. The rearrangement links TRBV7-2 to TRBJ1-1; weak D call: TRBD1 (6 bases). This sequence was found in a man in his forties in good health and CMV-seropositive. Specimen: PBMCs. The CDR3 nucleotides read TGTGCCAGCAGCCTGACAGGGAACACTGAAGCTTTCTTT. It translates to CASSLTGNTEAFF.